The clone carrying this T cell receptor (beta chain) was counted a few times. Its antigen is currently unknown. Trimming shortened V by 3 bases and J by 4 bases, and 15 bases separated the two germline ends. The V gene's germline CDR1 is PRHDT and CDR2 FYEKMQ (reference sequence). The CDR3 is made up of 15 amino acids. The hyperthyroidism patients, aged 18 to 65, had been newly diagnosed, with under 2 months' duration. This sample is drawn from a study of Graves' ophthalmopathy and Graves' hyperthyroidism. Background on the study: Cases classed as stable hyperthyroidism had no ophthalmopathy within 18 months of follow-up.

Beta-chain TCR CDR3 regions were amplified from RNA transcripts. HTBI primers were employed in first-round RT-PCR, then a second-round multiplex PCR followed. TCRdb re-analysed the multiplex PCR reads in MiXCR, keeping a single row per CDR3 protein. The sample shows around 1.1 million distinct CDR3 sequences, about 35% of them seen only once. Study results and limitations: As the model predicted ophthalmopathy progression, it achieved a sensitivity of 55% to 71% and a specificity of roughly 72%. The majority of expanded thyroid clonotypes above 0.001 frequency also occurred in blood.

This chain connects TRBV13 to TRBJ1-2; no clear D. The sample consisted of peripheral blood or thyroid tissue (not recorded which). The TCR sequence derives from an adult man with Graves' hyperthyroidism. In DNA, the CDR3 is TGTGCCAGCAGCTTGTATCGCGGTTTGGCCTATGGCTACACCTTC. Protein sequence: CASSLYRGLAYGYTF. Supplemented by reference TRBV13 and TRBJ1-2, the full variable domain reads AAGVIQSPRHLIKEKRETATLKCYPIPRHDTVYWYQQGPGQDPQFLISFYEKMQSDKGSIPDRFSAQQFSDYHSELNMSSLELGDSALYFCASSLYRGLAYGYTFGSGTRLTVV.